This T cell receptor (beta chain) was sequenced for a study of CD8+ T cells in alopecia areata. Extracted from the samples, RNA was reverse transcribed into cDNA to serve as the sequencing template. TCRdb keeps only in-frame clones here, not all; method: immunoSEQ multiplex PCR. Here the sample spans roughly 140,000 clones, about two thirds being singletons. Remarks on this clone: Its antigen is undetermined.

Study-wide findings and caveats: Resident alphabeta T-cell populations of normal skin are likewise subject to sequencing in scalp samples.

V shed 3 bases and J 6 bases; nucleotides not matched to a gene: 7. Germline assignment: CDR1 SGHRS and CDR2 YFSETQ. The CDR3 consists of 14 residues. This chain links TRBV5-1 with TRBJ2-7, with 9 positions matching TRBD1. This clonotype was sampled from a human donor in good health. The sequenced sample was CD8+ T cells sorted from blood. The CDR3 nucleotides read TGCGCCAGCAGCTGGGGGACAGGGAACTCCGAGCAGTACTTC. Its protein product is CASSWGTGNSEQYF.